This T cell receptor (beta chain) stems from a study of T cell repertoires in cytomegalovirus infection (dated by TCRdb to 2018 to 2020). Regarding the research as a whole: Recently identified HLA-C-restricted CMV epitopes, whose presentation resists viral immunomodulation, were targeted by peptide stimulations together with well-studied HLA-B-restricted epitopes. Donor HLA type was relevant to the analysis, as public TCR beta signatures indicated carriage of CMV infection together with the matching HLA type.

As regards this clonotype: The antigen this receptor binds is unknown. Nothing much larger sits one base from this clone, and base qualities are not available.

Sequenced on an Illumina HiSeq 1500. In-frame beta chains were kept once TCRdb had trimmed the public reads at Q25 with fastp and called clones with MiXCR. Rows with a matching CDR3 protein are joined into one entry that keeps the most common DNA and genes. For this sample the table gives hundreds of thousands of distinct CDR3 sequences, of which around 30% were detected only once. Together, the top ten hold about 18% of the sample. Summary of the overall study and its limitations: The ex vivo response was dominated by HLA-C-restricted CMV-specific TCR beta clonotypes, which also provided the single most frequent clonotype in two of eight donors. In both this cohort and an independent cohort of 352 donors, the cumulative frequency of public TCR beta family members distinguished carriers of CMV infection plus the relevant HLA type.

What this sample's treatment or condition label stands for: in vitro stimulation with specific CMV peptide epitopes to enrich CMV-specific T cells. Clipping removes 5 bases from V and 2 bases from J, with 4 as the unmatched junction base count. From cysteine to phenylalanine, the CDR3 is 15 amino acids long. The CDR3 DNA has 45 bases and is translated from base 1. In the germline V gene, CDR1 corresponds to ENHRY and CDR2 to SYGVKD. This chain is built from TRBV10-3 and TRBJ2-2; 8 central nucleotides agree with TRBD2. The sequence derives from a human donor in good health (CMV status not recorded). Some clones in this sample may be carry-over from other donors' samples. The sample here was cultured PBMCs, taken from culture after CMV antigen stimulation. The CDR3 amino acid sequence is: CAISSTSGNTGELFF. Here is the DNA: TGTGCCATCAGTTCTACTAGCGGAAACACCGGGGAGCTGTTTTTT.